Following are 15 T cell receptor beta chains from one sample sequenced in a study of CD8+ T cells in alopecia areata. cDNA reverse transcribed from extracted RNA served as the sequencing template. Measured with immunoSEQ multiplex PCR; TCRdb has only the in-frame clones, and not every one. The data contain under 300,000 clones, about 68% of them singletons. This material consisted of CD4+ T cells sorted from blood, taken at week 0. The receptors come from a human donor with alopecia areata.

This clone was picked up a small number of times. This chain links TRBV19 with TRBJ2-1; 13 bases agree with TRBD2. J was trimmed by 0 bases and V by 3 bases; bases with no gene match: 8. CDR1 LNHDA and CDR2 SQIVND come from the germline V gene (reference sequence). The CDR3 loop spans 19 amino acids. CDR3 residues: CASSMRLAGGLSSYNEQFF. CDR3 nucleotides: TGTGCCAGTAGTATGAGACTAGCGGGGGGCCTGAGCTCCTACAATGAGCAGTTCTTC.

V usage is TRBV10-3 and J usage is TRBJ2-1; 8 nucleotides align to TRBD2. V lost 2 bases to trimming and J lost 6 bases; unmatched junction nucleotides: 6. The CDR3 spans 15 residues. Germline V gene lookup returns CDR1 ENHRY and CDR2 SYGVKD. The CDR3 region is CAISERGTSGNEQFF. The CDR3 DNA reads as TGTGCCATCAGTGAGCGCGGGACTAGTGGCAATGAGCAGTTCTTC.

This sequence joins TRBV29-1 and TRBJ2-7; D is ambiguous. The CDR3 runs to 12 residues. In germline, CDR1 is SQVTM, CDR2 ANQGSEA. The V and J ends lost 4 bases and 0 bases respectively, with 7 bases between them. The CDR3, as DNA: TGCAGCGTTGTGGCCCTCTCCTACGAGCAGTACTTC. Translated: CSVVALSYEQYF.

This clone was seen only a few times. Other DNA sequences from this sample encode an identical CDR3 as well. This chain uses TRBV30 with TRBJ2-7; the D is unclear. CDR1 and CDR2 (germline): GTSNPN, SVGIG (reference sequence). The V gene lost 0 bases and the J gene lost 4 bases, with 4 bases spanning the gap. This CDR3 has 11 residues. The CDR3 spells CAWSVLYEQYF. The CDR3 coding sequence is TGTGCCTGGAGTGTACTTTACGAGCAGTACTTC.

CDR3 in DNA: TGTGCCACCAGCAGGGCACCCAATCAGCCCCAGCATTTT. Translated, it gives CATSRAPNQPQHF. The V call is TRBV15, the J call TRBJ1-5; D is uncertain. This CDR3 comprises 13 residues. Germline CDR1 LNHNV, CDR2 YYDKDF (reference sequence). Between the trimmed V and J ends, which lost 3 bases and 3 bases, there was a span of 6 bases.

The chain employs TRBV10-3 and TRBJ2-1, with 9 bases lining up with TRBD1. Germline loops: CDR1 ENHRY, CDR2 SYGVKD. J was trimmed by 4 bases and V by 6 bases; bases with no gene match: 4. This CDR3 comprises 14 residues. The CDR3: CAIRTGTGYNEQFF. The CDR3 coding sequence is TGTGCCATCAGAACCGGGACAGGGTACAATGAGCAGTTCTTC.

This CDR3 is CSVKRTVGYEQYF. CDR3 coding DNA: TGCAGCGTTAAGAGGACAGTAGGCTACGAGCAGTACTTC. The chain couples TRBV29-1 to TRBJ2-7, with D tentatively TRBD1 (6 bases). Trimming took off 5 bases at V and 3 bases at J, with 14 bases between the two ends. CDR1 and CDR2 (germline): SQVTM, ANQGSEA. The CDR3 contains 13 residues.

The chain has TRBV4-1 and TRBJ2-4; D gene unclear. CDR3 size: 12 residues. Trimming removed 0 bases at V and 8 bases at J, with 5 bases between. Germline V lookup: CDR1 MGHRA, CDR2 YSYEKL. The CDR3 sequence: CASSQDGHIQYF. Written as DNA, the CDR3 is TGCGCCAGCAGCCAAGATGGGCACATTCAGTACTTC.

CDR3 DNA: TGTGCCAGCAGTGAAATAAGTTGGGGGCAACCAAATCAGCCCCAGCATTTT. Amino acids: CASSEISWGQPNQPQHF. The chain links TRBV6-1 to TRBJ1-5; D may be TRBD1 (6 bases). The CDR3 is 17 amino acids. Looked up from germline, CDR1 is MNHNS and CDR2 is SASEGT. V was trimmed by 2 bases and J by 4 bases, leaving 18 bases between them.

The rearrangement links TRBV4-1 to TRBJ2-5; a weak D match, TRBD1 (6 bases). V dropped 4 bases and J dropped 1 base, with 10 bases sitting between them. Looked up from germline, CDR1 is MGHRA and CDR2 is YSYEKL. This CDR3 region has 14 residues. The CDR3 DNA sequence: TGCGCCAGCAGCCCTGGACAGCTCCAAGAGACCCAGTACTTC. It specifies CASSPGQLQETQYF.

A few counts support this clone. J is TRBJ1-6 and V is TRBV2, with a possible D match to TRBD1 (6 bases). CDR3 length: 13 residues. The germline V and J ends were trimmed by 9 bases and 9 bases, with 15 bases remaining between them. From germline, CDR1 is SNHLY and CDR2 FYNNEI. The CDR3 DNA sequence: TGTGCCAGTGAATTAGGGGGAAGTTCACCCCTCCACTTT. Amino acid sequence: CASELGGSSPLHF.

This chain joins TRBV5-1 and TRBJ1-1, with D unresolved. Germline assignment: CDR1 SGHRS and CDR2 YFSETQ. The length of the CDR3 is 16 residues. V lost 4 bases, J lost 0 bases, and 16 bases lay in between. CDR3 residues: CASSNGSWLMNTEAFF. CDR3 DNA: TGCGCCAGCAGCAACGGATCATGGCTCATGAACACTGAAGCTTTCTTT.

The chain is built from TRBV29-1 and TRBJ1-1; D not resolved. The CDR3 sequence is 12 residues long. Germline CDR1 reads SQVTM; CDR2 reads ANQGSEA. Trimming shortened V by 5 bases and J by 9 bases, and 16 bases separated the two germline ends. The CDR3 loop reads CSVWAGHRQAFF. CDR3 in DNA: TGCAGCGTTTGGGCGGGCCATCGACAAGCTTTCTTT.

The chain combines TRBV30 with TRBJ1-4, with 7 bases lining up with TRBD1. CDR1 GTSNPN and CDR2 SVGIG come from the germline V gene (reference sequence). The CDR3 spans 14 residues. Trimming cost V 5 bases and J 8 bases; bases outside gene matches: 11. CDR3: CAWGETGRKEKLFF. CDR3 DNA: TGTGCCTGGGGGGAGACAGGGAGGAAGGAAAAACTGTTTTTT.

The V call is TRBV5-1, the J call TRBJ2-3; D gene uncertain. The V gene lost 1 base and the J gene lost 5 bases, with 11 bases spanning the gap. This CDR3 contains 14 residues. Germline CDR1 is SGHRS and CDR2 is YFSETQ. The CDR3 reads CASSLRPREDTQYF. Here the CDR3 DNA reads TGCGCCAGCAGCTTGAGACCGCGTGAAGATACGCAGTATTTT.